This T cell receptor beta chain was obtained from a study of T cells in Graves' hyperthyroidism and ophthalmopathy. About the study: Any treatment followed the collection of peripheral blood at initial diagnosis.

The CDR3 regions of TCR beta were amplified from RNA transcripts. First-round RT-PCR with HTBI primers amplified the TCR CDR3 region. MiXCR, run by TCRdb on the multiplex PCR reads, gives a single entry per CDR3 protein. The data hold about 590,000 distinct CDR3 sequences, with around 16% observed a single time. This CDR3 contains 14 residues. From germline, CDR1 is MNHNS and CDR2 SASEGT. Deletions cut 5 bases from V and 0 bases from J, with 10 bases between. Many counts were recorded for this clonotype. The source is a woman in her 30s with Graves' hyperthyroidism. The chain is built from TRBV6-1 and TRBJ1-1; D is ambiguous. The sequenced sample consisted of blood. CDR3 residues: CASSRTAMNTEAFF. CDR3 nucleotide sequence: TGTGCCAGCAGTCGGACGGCAATGAACACTGAAGCTTTCTTT.